This T cell receptor (beta chain) was identified during a study of cytomegalovirus exposure and HLA in healthy donors. Notes on the study in general: In a later analysis, at a false discovery rate of 0.05, about 16,000 TCR beta sequences matched HLA alleles.

Trimming took off 7 bases at V and 2 bases at J, with 13 bases between the two ends. This CDR3 has 13 residues. Germline CDR1 and CDR2: SGHRS and YFSETQ. About this clone itself: Its matching antigen is unknown.

It was with 60 Vbeta and 13 Jbeta primers that the PCR ran. Clones were read by immunoSEQ multiplex PCR, and TCRdb kept only the in-frame ones, dropping some. This table has 100,000 to 150,000 clones, around 75% appearing once. Sequencing was performed on PBMCs. The chain carries TRBV5-1 and TRBJ2-7, with D possibly matching TRBD2 (7 bases). The origin of this receptor is a woman aged 45-60 years in good health and CMV-seronegative. The CDR3 nucleotides read TGCGCCAGCCACAGGGAGGGGGCCTACGAGCAGTACTTC. As protein: CASHREGAYEQYF.